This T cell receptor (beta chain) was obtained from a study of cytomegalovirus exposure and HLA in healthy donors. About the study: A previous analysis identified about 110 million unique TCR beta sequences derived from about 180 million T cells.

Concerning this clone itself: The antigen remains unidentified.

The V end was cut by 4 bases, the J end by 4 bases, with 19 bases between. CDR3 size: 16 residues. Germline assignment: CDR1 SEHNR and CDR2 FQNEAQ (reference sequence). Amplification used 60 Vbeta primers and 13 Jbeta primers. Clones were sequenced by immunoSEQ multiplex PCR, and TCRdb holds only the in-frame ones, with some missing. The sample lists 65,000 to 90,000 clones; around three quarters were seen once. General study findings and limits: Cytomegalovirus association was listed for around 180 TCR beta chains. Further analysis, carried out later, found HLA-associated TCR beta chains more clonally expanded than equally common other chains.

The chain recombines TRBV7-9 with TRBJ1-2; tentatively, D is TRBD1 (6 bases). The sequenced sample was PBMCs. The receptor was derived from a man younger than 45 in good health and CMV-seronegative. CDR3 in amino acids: CASSSSERGISYGYTF. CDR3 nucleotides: TGTGCCAGCAGCTCCTCGGAAAGGGGGATTAGCTATGGCTACACCTTC.